The following is a T cell receptor beta chain sequence with its context. What antigen it recognizes has not been identified. No base quality information exists; no much larger clone differs at one position. Trimming takes 5 bases from V and 8 bases from J, and the germline ends sit 13 bases apart. The germline V gene (reference sequence) supplies CDR1 SGHNT and CDR2 YYREEE. Spanning cysteine to phenylalanine, the CDR3 consists of 13 amino acids. Of all the DNA, just the CDR3 is kept, 39 bases in frame from base 1. This sample is part of a study of OX40 agonist ivuxolimab in advanced cancers. Regarding the research as a whole: Ivuxolimab, which targeted the costimulatory receptor OX40 (CD134), was an agonistic, fully human IgG2 monoclonal antibody. Intravenous ivuxolimab was administered to patients every 2 weeks at six dose levels: 0.01, 0.1, 0.3, 1.5, 3 and 10 mg/kg. Of the 50 to 55 patients in dose escalation, around 20 had hepatocellular carcinoma, roughly 15 had melanoma, 9 had renal cell carcinoma and 9 had head and neck cancer. In the dose-escalation cohort, roughly 80% of patients were male, and the mean age was around 60 years, with a range of 23 to 79. Patients were allowed to have had prior anti-PD-1, anti-PD-L1 or anti-CTLA-4 therapy, and around 43% of the dose-escalation patients had been treated with checkpoint inhibitors. Partial responses occurred in three dose-escalation patients: two with cutaneous melanoma and one with hepatocellular carcinoma. The purpose of peripheral TCRbeta sequencing was to test whether ivuxolimab changed TCR sequence diversity and led to clonal T-cell expansion. The paper covers the monotherapy dose-escalation part of the phase I ivuxolimab trial, which included N of about 50 patients.

The trial excluded patients who had a history of autoimmune disease or were on systemic immunosuppression. Peripheral blood for TCR sequencing was collected from all dose cohorts at baseline, on cycle 4 day 1, and on cycle 7 day 1. The samples were drawn from a first-in-human, open-label, multicenter phase I dose-escalation trial of ivuxolimab. Adults with locally advanced or metastatic melanoma, renal cell, hepatocellular, or head and neck squamous cell carcinoma were enrolled in the trial. Before TCR sequencing, CD4+ T cells and CD8+ T cells were sorted from peripheral blood as separate populations. What the study reported, not specific to this receptor: Low levels of normalized T-cell clonal expansion were also seen in some patients who did not respond. At doses of 0.1 to 3.0 mg/kg, clonal expansion of both CD4+ and CD8+ blood T cells was observed from baseline to week 6. In the 0.1-3.0 mg/kg groups, partial responders had among the lowest normalized peripheral clonal expansion, particularly in CD8+ T cells. After ivuxolimab, expanded clones were on average more numerous among CD8+ T cells than among CD4+ T cells. Which antigens the clonally expanded peripheral T cells were specific for was not determined.

For sequencing of the TCRbeta CDR3 region, genomic DNA was extracted from the sorted cells. TCRbeta CDR3 regions were sequenced using the immunoSEQ Assay. TCRdb took over this immuneACCESS table, retaining in-frame rearrangements with V and J assigned. Such tables are incomplete; in checked studies, under half of the missing clones stem from an unresolved V gene, and the remainder is unexplained. This sample is represented by roughly 60,000 clones; 91% of them were singletons. The ten largest clones represent around 15% of the sample. The chain employs TRBV5-4 and TRBJ1-4, with the identity of the D gene unclear. This receptor was obtained from an adult with an advanced solid tumor such as melanoma, head and neck, liver or kidney cancer. Sequenced material: CD4+ or CD8+ T cells sorted from blood, taken in a trial of the OX40 agonist ivuxolimab. In nucleotides, the sequence is TGTGCCAGCAGTCGAGGACTGGAAGAAAAACTGTTTTTT. Translated, this is CASSRGLEEKLFF.